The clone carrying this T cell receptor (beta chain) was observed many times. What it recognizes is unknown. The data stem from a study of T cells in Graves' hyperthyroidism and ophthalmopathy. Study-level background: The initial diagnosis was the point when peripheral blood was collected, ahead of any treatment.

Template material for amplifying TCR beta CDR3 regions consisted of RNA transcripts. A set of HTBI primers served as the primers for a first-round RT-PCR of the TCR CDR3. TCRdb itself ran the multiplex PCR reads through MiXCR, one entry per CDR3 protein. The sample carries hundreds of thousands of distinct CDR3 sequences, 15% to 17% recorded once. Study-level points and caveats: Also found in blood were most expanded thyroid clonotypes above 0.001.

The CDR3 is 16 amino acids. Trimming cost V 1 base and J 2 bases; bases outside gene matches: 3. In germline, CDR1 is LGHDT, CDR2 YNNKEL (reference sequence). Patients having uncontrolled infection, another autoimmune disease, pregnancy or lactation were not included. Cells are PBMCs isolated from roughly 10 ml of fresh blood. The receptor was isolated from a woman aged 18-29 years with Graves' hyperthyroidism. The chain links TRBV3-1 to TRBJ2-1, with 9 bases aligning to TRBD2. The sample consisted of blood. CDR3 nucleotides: TGTGCCAGCAGCCAAGGGCTAGCGGGGACCTACAATGAGCAGTTCTTC. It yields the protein CASSQGLAGTYNEQFF.